This T cell receptor (beta chain) appears in the sequencing data of a study of cytomegalovirus exposure and HLA in healthy donors. The primer mix had 60 Vbeta and 13 Jbeta primers. Sequencing used immunoSEQ multiplex PCR; TCRdb keeps in-frame clones, though not all of them. The sample consists of about 240,000 clones, around 80% of them appearing once. Germline lookup yields CDR1 SGHDN and CDR2 FVKESK. This CDR3 region has 16 residues. With 4 bases removed from V and 6 bases from J, the gap between germline ends came to 19 bases. On this clone itself: No antigen is known for it.

Overall study results and limits: Most of the TCR beta V segments (in an earlier analysis) were productive either about 87% or about 30% of the time. From TCR beta sequences, most subjects' HLA-A and HLA-B alleles were reportedly predicted accurately.

The chain is built from TRBV14 and TRBJ2-1; D is possibly TRBD2 (7 bases). Sequencing was done on a sample of PBMCs. This TCR was sampled from a woman aged 55-69 years in good health and CMV-seropositive. The CDR3 spells CASSPLGASGINEQFF. As DNA, the CDR3 is TGTGCCAGCAGCCCCCTGGGGGCTAGCGGTATCAATGAGCAGTTCTTC.